This T cell receptor beta chain emerged from a study of identical twins (dated by TCRdb to the mid-2010s). For context, the study as a whole: To test whether fetal clonotypes persist, the study used deep sequencing on TCR alpha and beta repertoires from monozygotic twins, unrelated adults of various ages, and cord blood. To rule out contamination, the twin experiments were replicated at different times with different library preparation protocols. Broad study findings and their caveats: In beta out-of-frame sequences, excess twin sharing was weaker, because having fewer shared sequences lowered the signal-to-noise ratio. In monozygotic twins, out-of-frame TCR alpha sharing was systematically underestimated by recombination models, although the models agreed with sharing between unrelated individuals. Abundant cord blood beta clonotypes carried fewer insertions; young adult naive repertoires showed a weaker similar trend, while memory repertoires showed none. Out-of-frame TCR alpha sequences shared between twins showed an excess of low generation-probability sequences compared with coincidental sharing between unrelated individuals. Zero-insertion analyses could be partly confounded by invariant T cells such as MAIT and iNKT, although diverse VJ usage argued against such confounding for most clonotypes. Because the same donors could not be followed over many years, conclusions were based on cross-sectional statistical analysis.

With respect to this clonotype: Its antigen is still unknown. No much larger clonotype is one base removed from it; base qualities were not supplied.

Every donor was a healthy Caucasian. The twin cohort comprised three pairs of female monozygotic twins, all aged roughly 18 to 29 years. Positive isolation kits from Invitrogen were used to isolate the CD4+ and CD8+ T cell populations. The trim is 3 bases for V and 8 bases for J, with a gap of 11 bases between the germline ends. The CDR3 numbers 14 residues from cysteine through phenylalanine. Only the CDR3 part of the read is kept: 42 bases, read in frame from the first base. The germline V gene provides CDR1 KGHSH and CDR2 LQKENI. The library came from 5' RACE. TCRdb lists the instrument as Illumina HiSeq 2000. A universal primer binding site was added through template switching, and the final cDNA carried a unique molecular identifier so that TCR cDNA molecules could be counted accurately. First-strand cDNA for TCR alpha and beta chains was synthesized from specific primers in the conserved constant-segment region. Each cDNA library was double barcoded, with a SMART-Mk sample barcode plus Illumina barcodes, to control for contamination. TruSeq adapter sequences along with Illumina sample barcodes were introduced in two successive PCR steps. The Illumina HiSeq platform was used with custom primers to sequence TCR alpha and beta cDNA libraries. The study's processing was this. MiGEC processed the raw reads to extract unique molecular identifiers, while MiXCR was used to determine the CDR3 positions. For each individual, recombination models were inferred using an EM algorithm with the repgenHMM and IGoR tools. The tcR package in R was used for shared clonotype analysis, with sharing normalized by the product of cloneset sizes. To study raw recombination without the effects of thymic and clonal selection, out-of-frame nonproductive sequences were analyzed. In-frame beta chains were kept once TCRdb had trimmed the public reads at Q25 with fastp and called clones with MiXCR. All rows with the same CDR3 protein become a single entry with the most common DNA and genes. TCRdb, rather than the study authors, made the V and J calls. The sample table holds 500,000 to 550,000 distinct CDR3 sequences, of which approximately 22% were seen once. The top ten clones comprise approximately 0.95% of the sample.

Separately, the same data were catalogued under a study of T cells expressing NK-cell markers. That second report states: About eight donors provided sorted CD3+CD56+NKG2C+, CD3+CD56+NKG2C- and CD3+CD56-NKG2C+ T-cell subsets, whose TCR beta-chain repertoires were profiled. Seven of the eight sequenced donors were HCMV-seropositive and one was HCMV-seronegative. To restrict sorting to alphabetaTCR-expressing T cells, an anti-gammadeltaTCR antibody was added in several experiments. In over 5 donors, the dominant CD3+CD56+NKG2C+ clonotypes were among the top 10 CD8+ clonotypes and accounted for about 1.0-7.5% of CD8+ T cells. Those dominant clonotypes were again the most abundant among CD3+CD56-NKG2C+ cells in a few donors, at 28.3-60.1%. Whether the expanded NKG2C-expressing T cell clones were specific for HCMV antigens remained unclear. The eight sequenced donors were randomly selected healthy volunteers, three men and five women. HCMV-specific IgG was detected in serum with a commercial ELISA kit to determine HCMV serostatus. MIGEC was used to demultiplex reads and group the reads by UMI, and MiTCR was used to assemble and quantify clonotypes. To exclude erroneous sequences, only TCR cDNA sequences supported by at least two reads were retained. The tcR package was used for downstream repertoire analysis, and clonotypes were matched between fractions using CDR3 nucleotide sequence together with V segment. VDJmatch was used to annotate antigen specificity against VDJdb, with one amino acid substitution allowed in CDR3.

The sequence joins TRBV18 to TRBJ1-6; the D gene is perhaps TRBD1, from 5 matching bases. Sequencing was performed on CD4+ T cells sorted from blood. The receptor was derived from a woman in her late teens or twenties in good health. Here the CDR3 is given as CASSPSGVDSPLHF. Here is the DNA: TGTGCCAGCTCACCCTCGGGGGTTGATTCACCCCTCCACTTT. Where the CDR3 stops, the reference TRBV18 and TRBJ1-6 genes take over; the full variable domain is NAGVMQNPRHLVRRRGQEARLRCSPMKGHSHVYWYRQLPEEGLKFMVYLQKENIIDESGMPKERFSAEFPKEGPSILRIQQVVRGDSAAYFCASSPSGVDSPLHFGNGTRLTVT.